This T cell receptor (beta chain) was documented in a study of a mutant IDH1 vaccine in newly diagnosed glioma listed by TCRdb under 2021. About the investigation overall: Vaccination was initiated 4-6 weeks after radiotherapy alone, or concurrently with temozolomide cycles in the chemotherapy-containing groups. The 32 treated patients were roughly 60% male and around 40% female, with a mean age of approximately 40 years. Prior to enrollment, patients had been given standard therapy consisting of radiotherapy alone, temozolomide alone, or radiochemotherapy with temozolomide, with the combination given to most patients. Visit V12 was the week-35 safety follow-up and visit V13 was the week-47 end of study. Six visits were used for peripheral blood collection: V03 (baseline), V05, V07, V10, V12 and V13. For exploratory analyses, approximately 23 treated patients had longitudinal TCRB deep sequencing done wherever samples were available.

Receptor amplification or capture employed the immunoSEQ multiplex PCR assay. The hsTCRB Kit was used according to the manufacturer's protocol to amplify rearranged TCR beta chain sequences. An Illumina MiSeq was used to sequence the TCRB libraries. For the original study's pipeline: The proprietary platform of the kit vendor was used for demultiplexing, trimming and gene mapping. Imported from immuneACCESS, the table was reduced by TCRdb to in-frame sequences with V and J called. These copies leave out some clones; in studies compared against another copy, an unresolved V gene accounts for under half, and the cause of the remainder is not known. The V and J calls and clone size were taken over from that table, and D and trimming were inferred from the DNA. The sample yields 53,000 or so clones; approximately 79% were counted once. The leading ten clones occupy about 7% of the sample. The time point label here, explained by the study, means: week 35, safety follow-up. Each vaccine dose was 300 ug of a 20-mer mutant IDH1 peptide in Montanide, given subcutaneously with topical imiquimod. Across visits V03 through V10, patients got a total of eight vaccinations, given in weeks 1, 3, 5, 7, 11, 15, 19 and 23. The donors had newly diagnosed IDH1-mutant astrocytomas of WHO grade 3 or 4 that showed loss of nuclear ATRX. The samples were drawn from NOA16, a multicentre, single-arm, open-label phase I trial in Germany that tested a mutant IDH1 peptide vaccine in humans for the first time. Genomic DNA for TCRB sequencing was isolated from EDTA blood with the DNeasy Blood and Tissue Kit.

On this clone: Its recognized antigen is unknown. No base qualities exist here, and no much larger clone lies one base off it.

Points the paper makes about the study in general: The authors stated that sample limitations prevented analyses of patient blood samples from being reproduced. Pseudoprogression seemed to be unrelated to changes in the top peripheral T cell clonotypes found by TCRB sequencing. Across multiple MHC alleles, vaccine-induced immune responses were seen in approximately 93% of patients. PBMC samples for TCRB deep sequencing were selected based on availability.

The germline V gene (reference sequence) yields SEHNR for CDR1 and FQNEAQ for CDR2. Between the V and J ends, shortened by 0 bases and 4 bases respectively, the junction contains 9 bases. The CDR3 runs 14 amino acids, cysteine and phenylalanine included. Of the read, only the CDR3 DNA is kept; its 42 bases are in frame from base 1. This chain is built from TRBV7-9 and TRBJ1-1, and the D gene may be TRBD1, 6 bases matching. The sample in question was PBMCs, obtained from a glioma patient whose treatment included an IDH1 peptide vaccine. This clonotype originated in a man between 40 and 49 years old with glioma. The CDR3 region reads CASSLATGRTEAFF. The base sequence is TGTGCCAGCAGCTTAGCGACAGGCCGCACTGAAGCTTTCTTT.